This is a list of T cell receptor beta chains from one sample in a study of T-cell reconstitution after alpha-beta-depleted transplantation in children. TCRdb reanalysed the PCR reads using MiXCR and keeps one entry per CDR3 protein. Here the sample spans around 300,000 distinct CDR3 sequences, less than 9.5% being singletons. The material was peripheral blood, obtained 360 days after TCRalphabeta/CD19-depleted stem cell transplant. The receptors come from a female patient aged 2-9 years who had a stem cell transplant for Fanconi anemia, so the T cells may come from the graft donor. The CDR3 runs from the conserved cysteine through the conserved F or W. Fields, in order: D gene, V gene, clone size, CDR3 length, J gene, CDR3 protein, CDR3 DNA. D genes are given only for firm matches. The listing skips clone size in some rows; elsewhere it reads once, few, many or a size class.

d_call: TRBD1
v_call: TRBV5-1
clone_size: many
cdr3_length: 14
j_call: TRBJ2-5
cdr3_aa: CASSILTGEETQYF
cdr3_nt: TGCGCCAGCAGCATACTGACAGGGGAAGAGACCCAGTACTTC

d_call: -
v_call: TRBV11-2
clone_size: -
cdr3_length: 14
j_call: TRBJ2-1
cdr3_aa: CASSLGAGWNEQFF
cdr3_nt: TGTGCCAGCAGCTTAGGCGCAGGTTGGAATGAGCAGTTCTTC

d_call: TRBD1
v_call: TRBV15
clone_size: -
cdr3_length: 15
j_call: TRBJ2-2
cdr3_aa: CATSRGQGITGELFF
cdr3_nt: TGTGCCACCAGCAGAGGACAGGGCATCACCGGGGAGCTGTTTTTT

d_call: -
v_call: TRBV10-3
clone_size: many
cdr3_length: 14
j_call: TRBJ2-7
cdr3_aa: CAISETLYPYEQYF
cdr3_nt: TGTGCCATCAGTGAGACACTCTACCCCTACGAGCAGTACTTC

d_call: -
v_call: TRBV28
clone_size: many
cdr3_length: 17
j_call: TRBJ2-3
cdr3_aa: CASSFGPKLAGTDTQYF
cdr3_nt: TGTGCCAGCAGTTTCGGGCCTAAACTAGCTGGGACAGATACGCAGTATTTT

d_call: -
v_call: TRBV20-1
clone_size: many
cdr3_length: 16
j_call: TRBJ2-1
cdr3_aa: CSARSDSPGRYNEQFF
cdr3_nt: TGCAGTGCTAGATCGGATTCCCCGGGACGCTACAATGAGCAGTTCTTC

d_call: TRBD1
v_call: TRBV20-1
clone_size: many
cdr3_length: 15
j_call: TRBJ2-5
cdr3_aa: CSARSGTGNQETQYF
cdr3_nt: TGCAGTGCTAGGTCCGGGACAGGGAACCAAGAGACCCAGTACTTC

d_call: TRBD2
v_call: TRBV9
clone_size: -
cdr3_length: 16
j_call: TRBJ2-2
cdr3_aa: CASSVGTSLNTGELFF
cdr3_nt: TGTGCCAGCAGCGTAGGGACTAGCCTGAACACCGGGGAGCTGTTTTTT

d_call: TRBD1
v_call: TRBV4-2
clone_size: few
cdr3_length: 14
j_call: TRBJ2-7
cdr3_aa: CASSRDRGLYEQYF
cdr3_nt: TGTGCCAGCAGTCGGGACAGGGGGCTTTACGAGCAGTACTTC

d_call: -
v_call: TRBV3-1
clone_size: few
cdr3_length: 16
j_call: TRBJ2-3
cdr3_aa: CASSQVRGASTDTQYF
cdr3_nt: TGTGCCAGCAGCCAAGTAAGAGGGGCATCCACAGATACGCAGTATTTT

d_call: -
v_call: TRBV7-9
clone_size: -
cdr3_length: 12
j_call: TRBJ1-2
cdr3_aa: CASSFFEKGYTF
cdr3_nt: TGTGCCAGCAGCTTTTTCGAAAAGGGCTACACCTTC

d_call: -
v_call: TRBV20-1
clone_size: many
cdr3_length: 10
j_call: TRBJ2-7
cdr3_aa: CSASSYEQYF
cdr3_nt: TGCAGTGCTAGTTCTTACGAGCAGTACTTC

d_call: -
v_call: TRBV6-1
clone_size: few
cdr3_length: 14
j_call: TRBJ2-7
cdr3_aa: CASSLGGTSYEQYF
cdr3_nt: TGTGCCAGCAGTCTTGGGGGTACCTCCTACGAGCAGTACTTC

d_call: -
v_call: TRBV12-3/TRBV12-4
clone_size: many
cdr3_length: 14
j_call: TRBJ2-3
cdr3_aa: CASSLFSDTDTQYF
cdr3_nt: TGTGCCAGCAGTTTATTTAGCGACACAGATACGCAGTATTTT

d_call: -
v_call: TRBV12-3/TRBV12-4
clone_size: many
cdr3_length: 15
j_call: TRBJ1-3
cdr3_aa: CASSFGTTSGNTIYF
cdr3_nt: TGTGCCAGCAGTTTCGGGACGACCTCTGGAAACACCATATATTTT

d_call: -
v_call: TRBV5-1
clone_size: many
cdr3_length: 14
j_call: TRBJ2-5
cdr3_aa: CASSLVGEQETQYF
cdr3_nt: TGCGCCAGCAGCTTGGTAGGGGAACAAGAGACCCAGTACTTC

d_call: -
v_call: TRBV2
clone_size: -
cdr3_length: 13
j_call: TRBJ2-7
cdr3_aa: CASLRDFSYEQYF
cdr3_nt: TGTGCCAGCCTGCGGGACTTCTCCTACGAGCAGTACTTC

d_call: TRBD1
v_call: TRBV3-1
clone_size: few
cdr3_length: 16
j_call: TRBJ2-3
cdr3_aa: CASSPDRGDNTDTQYF
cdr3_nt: TGTGCCAGCAGCCCGGACAGGGGAGATAACACAGATACGCAGTATTTT

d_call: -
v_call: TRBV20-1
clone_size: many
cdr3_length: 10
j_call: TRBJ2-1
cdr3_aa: CSAAGNEQFF
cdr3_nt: TGCAGTGCTGCCGGAAATGAGCAGTTCTTC

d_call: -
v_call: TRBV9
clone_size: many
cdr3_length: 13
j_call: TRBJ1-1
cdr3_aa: CASLQGLGTEAFF
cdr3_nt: TGTGCCAGCTTGCAGGGGTTGGGCACTGAAGCTTTCTTT

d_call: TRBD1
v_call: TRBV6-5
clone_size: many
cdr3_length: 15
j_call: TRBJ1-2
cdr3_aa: CASSYAGGSNYGYTF
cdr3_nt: TGTGCCAGCAGTTACGCAGGGGGTAGTAACTATGGCTACACCTTC

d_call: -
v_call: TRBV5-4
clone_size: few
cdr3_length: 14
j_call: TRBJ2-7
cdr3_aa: CASSGRDGAYEQYF
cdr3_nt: TGTGCCAGCAGCGGCCGGGACGGAGCCTACGAGCAGTACTTC

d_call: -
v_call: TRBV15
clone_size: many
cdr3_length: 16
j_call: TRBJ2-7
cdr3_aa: CATSRVTGRSSYEQYF
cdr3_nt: TGTGCCACCAGCAGAGTAACAGGGCGAAGCTCCTACGAGCAGTACTTC

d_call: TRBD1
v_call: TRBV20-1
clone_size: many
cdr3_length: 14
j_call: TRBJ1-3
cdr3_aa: CSAPRTGQGNTIYF
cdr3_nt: TGCAGTGCTCCGAGGACAGGGCAAGGAAACACCATATATTTT

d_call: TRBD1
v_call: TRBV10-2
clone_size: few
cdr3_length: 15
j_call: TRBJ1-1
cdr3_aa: CASNPRQGVNTEAFF
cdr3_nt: TGCGCCAGCAACCCCCGACAGGGGGTGAACACTGAAGCTTTCTTT

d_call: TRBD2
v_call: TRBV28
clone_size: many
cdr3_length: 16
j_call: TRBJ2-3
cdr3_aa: CASSLLTSDSTDTQYF
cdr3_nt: TGTGCCAGCAGTTTGCTTACTAGCGATAGCACAGATACGCAGTATTTT

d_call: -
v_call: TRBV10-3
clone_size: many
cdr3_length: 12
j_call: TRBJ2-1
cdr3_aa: CAISGGAPLQFF
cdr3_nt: TGTGCCATCAGTGGGGGGGCTCCCCTTCAGTTCTTC

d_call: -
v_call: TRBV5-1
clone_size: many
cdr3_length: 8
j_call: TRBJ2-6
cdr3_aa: CASNVLTF
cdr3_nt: TGCGCCAGCAACGTCCTGACTTTC

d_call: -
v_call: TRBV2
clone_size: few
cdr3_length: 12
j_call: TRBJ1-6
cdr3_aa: CASSNPNSPLHF
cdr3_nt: TGTGCCAGCAGTAACCCTAATTCACCCCTCCACTTT

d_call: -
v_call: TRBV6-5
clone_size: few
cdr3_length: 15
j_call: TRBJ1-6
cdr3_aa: CASTYREQGNSPLHF
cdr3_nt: TGTGCCAGCACTTACCGAGAGCAGGGTAATTCACCCCTCCACTTT

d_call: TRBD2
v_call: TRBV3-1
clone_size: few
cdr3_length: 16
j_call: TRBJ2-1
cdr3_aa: CASSQRLAGGNNEQFF
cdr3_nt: TGTGCCAGCAGCCAGAGACTAGCGGGGGGTAACAATGAGCAGTTCTTC

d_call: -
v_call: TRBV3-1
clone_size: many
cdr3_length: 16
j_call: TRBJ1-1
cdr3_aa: CASSPTAAWVNTEAFF
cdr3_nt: TGTGCCAGCAGCCCTACAGCCGCCTGGGTGAACACTGAAGCTTTCTTT

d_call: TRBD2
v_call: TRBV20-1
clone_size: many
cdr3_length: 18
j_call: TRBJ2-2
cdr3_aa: CSARDDVISSGRIGELFF
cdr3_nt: TGCAGTGCTAGAGACGATGTGATTTCTAGCGGGAGAATCGGGGAGCTGTTTTTT

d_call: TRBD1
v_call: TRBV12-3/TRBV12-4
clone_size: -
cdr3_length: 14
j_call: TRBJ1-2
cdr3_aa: CASRSQGVGYGYTF
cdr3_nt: TGTGCCAGCAGGAGCCAGGGGGTAGGATATGGCTACACCTTC

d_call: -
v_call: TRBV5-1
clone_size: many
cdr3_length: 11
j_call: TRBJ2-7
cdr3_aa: CASSLGNEQYF
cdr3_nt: TGCGCCAGCAGCTTGGGAAACGAGCAGTACTTC

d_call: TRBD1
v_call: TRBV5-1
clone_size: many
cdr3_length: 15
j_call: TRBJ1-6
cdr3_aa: CASSSSGQMRSPLHF
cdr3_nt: TGCGCCAGCAGCTCTTCGGGACAGATGCGTTCACCCCTCCACTTT

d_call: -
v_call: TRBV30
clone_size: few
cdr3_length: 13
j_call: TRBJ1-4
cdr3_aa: CAWGDGVREKLFF
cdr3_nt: TGTGCCTGGGGGGACGGGGTCCGGGAAAAACTGTTTTTT

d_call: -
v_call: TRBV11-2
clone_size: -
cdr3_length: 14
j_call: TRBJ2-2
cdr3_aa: CASSIILNTGELFF
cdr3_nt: TGTGCCAGCAGCATAATTTTGAACACCGGGGAGCTGTTTTTT

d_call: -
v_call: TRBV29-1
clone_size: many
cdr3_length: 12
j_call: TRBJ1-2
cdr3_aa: CSVISGSYGYTF
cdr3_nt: TGCAGCGTGATTTCAGGGAGCTATGGCTACACCTTC

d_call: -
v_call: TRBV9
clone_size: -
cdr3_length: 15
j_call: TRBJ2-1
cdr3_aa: CASSAVGSSYNEQFF
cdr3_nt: TGTGCCAGCAGCGCCGTCGGGAGCTCCTACAATGAGCAGTTCTTC

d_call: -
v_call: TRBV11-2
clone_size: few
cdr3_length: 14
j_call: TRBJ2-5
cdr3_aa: CASSWRRGAETQYF
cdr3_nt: TGTGCCAGCAGCTGGAGGCGAGGCGCGGAGACCCAGTACTTC

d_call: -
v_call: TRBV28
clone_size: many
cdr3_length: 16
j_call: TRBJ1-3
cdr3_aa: CASSLIPQHSGNTIYF
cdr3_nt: TGTGCCAGCAGTTTAATTCCCCAGCACTCTGGAAACACCATATATTTT

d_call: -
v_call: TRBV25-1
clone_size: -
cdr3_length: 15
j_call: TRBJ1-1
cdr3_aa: CASSPVDSLNTEAFF
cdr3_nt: TGTGCCAGCAGTCCCGTAGACAGCCTAAACACTGAAGCTTTCTTT

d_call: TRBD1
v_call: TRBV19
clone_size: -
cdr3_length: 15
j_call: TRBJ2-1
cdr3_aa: CASRHGTGFRNEQFF
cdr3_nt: TGTGCCAGTCGCCACGGGACAGGGTTTCGCAATGAGCAGTTCTTC

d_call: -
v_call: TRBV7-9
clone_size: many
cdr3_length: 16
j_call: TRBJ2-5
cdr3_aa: CASSLVFTGDQETQYF
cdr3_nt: TGTGCCAGCAGCTTAGTATTTACGGGAGACCAAGAGACCCAGTACTTC

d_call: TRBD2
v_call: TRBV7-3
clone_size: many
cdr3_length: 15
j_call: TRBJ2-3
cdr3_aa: CASSLGGLGSDTQYF
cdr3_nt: TGTGCCAGCAGCTTGGGGGGACTAGGCTCAGATACGCAGTATTTT